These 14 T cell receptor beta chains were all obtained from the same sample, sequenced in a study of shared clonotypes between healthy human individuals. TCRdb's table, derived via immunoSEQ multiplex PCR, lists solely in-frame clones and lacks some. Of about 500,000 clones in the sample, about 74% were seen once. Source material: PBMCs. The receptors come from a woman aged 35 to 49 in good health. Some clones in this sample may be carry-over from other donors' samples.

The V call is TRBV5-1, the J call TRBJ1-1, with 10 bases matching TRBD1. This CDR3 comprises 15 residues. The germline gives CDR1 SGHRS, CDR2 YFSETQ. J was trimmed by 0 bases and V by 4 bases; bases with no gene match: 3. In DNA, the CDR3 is TGCGCCAGCAGCCGGGACAGGGGTTTGAACACTGAAGCTTTCTTT. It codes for CASSRDRGLNTEAFF.

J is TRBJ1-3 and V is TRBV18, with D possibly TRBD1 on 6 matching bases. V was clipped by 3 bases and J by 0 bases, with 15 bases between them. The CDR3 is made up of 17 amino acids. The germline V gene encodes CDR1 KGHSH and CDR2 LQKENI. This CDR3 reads CASSPRRTDDSGNTIYF. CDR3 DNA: TGTGCCAGCTCACCCCGTAGGACAGACGACTCTGGAAACACCATATATTTT.

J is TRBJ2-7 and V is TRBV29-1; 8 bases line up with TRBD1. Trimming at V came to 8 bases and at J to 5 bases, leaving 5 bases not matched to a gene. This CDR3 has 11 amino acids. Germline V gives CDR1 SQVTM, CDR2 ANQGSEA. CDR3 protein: CSTGQGHEQYF. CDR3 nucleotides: TGCAGCACAGGACAGGGCCACGAGCAGTACTTC.

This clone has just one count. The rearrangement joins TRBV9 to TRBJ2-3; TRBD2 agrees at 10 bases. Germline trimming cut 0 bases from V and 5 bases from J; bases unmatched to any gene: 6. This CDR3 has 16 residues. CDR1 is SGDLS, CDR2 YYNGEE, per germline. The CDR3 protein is CASSVGLAGAIDTQYF. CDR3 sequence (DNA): TGTGCCAGCAGCGTAGGTCTAGCGGGAGCGATAGATACGCAGTATTTT.

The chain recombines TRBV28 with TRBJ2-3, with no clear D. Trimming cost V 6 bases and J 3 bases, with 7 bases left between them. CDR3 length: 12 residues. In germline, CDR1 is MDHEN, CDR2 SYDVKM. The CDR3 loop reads CASRLLTDTQYF. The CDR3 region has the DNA TGTGCCAGCAGACTCCTTACAGATACGCAGTATTTT.

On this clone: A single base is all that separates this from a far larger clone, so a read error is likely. The CDR3 coding sequence is TGTGCCAGCAGTTCGGCAGCCCCCACCGAGCCGCAGTATTTT. Translating gives CASSSAAPTEPQYF. The chain carries TRBV25-1 and TRBJ2-3; D unresolved. Germline-derived CDR1 and CDR2 are MGHDK and SYGVNS. The ends were cut back, 5 bases at V and 10 bases at J, with 19 bases in the middle. The CDR3 length is 14 residues. Complete variable domain (other parts from reference TRBV25-1 and TRBJ2-3): EADIYQTPRYLVIGTGKKITLECSQTMGHDKMYWYQQDPGMELHLIHYSYGVNSTEKGDLSSESTVSRIRTEHFPLTLESARPSHTSQYLCASSSAAPTEPQYFGPGTRLTVL.

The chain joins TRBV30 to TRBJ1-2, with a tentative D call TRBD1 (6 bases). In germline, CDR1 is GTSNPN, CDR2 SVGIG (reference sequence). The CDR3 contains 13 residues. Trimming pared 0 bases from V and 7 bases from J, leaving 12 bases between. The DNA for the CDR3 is TGTGCCTGGAGTGTACTGGGGGGCTTTGGCTACACCTTC. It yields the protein CAWSVLGGFGYTF.

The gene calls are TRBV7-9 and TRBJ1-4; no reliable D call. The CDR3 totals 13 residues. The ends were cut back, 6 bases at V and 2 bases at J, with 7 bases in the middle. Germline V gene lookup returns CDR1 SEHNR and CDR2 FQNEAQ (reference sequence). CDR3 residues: CASSRVTNEKLFF. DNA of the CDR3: TGTGCCAGCAGTAGGGTCACTAATGAAAAACTGTTTTTT.

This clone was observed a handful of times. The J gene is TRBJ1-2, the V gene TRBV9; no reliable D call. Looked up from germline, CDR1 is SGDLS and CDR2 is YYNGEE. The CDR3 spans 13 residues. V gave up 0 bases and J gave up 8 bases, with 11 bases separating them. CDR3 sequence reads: CASSVDPSWGYTF. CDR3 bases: TGTGCCAGCAGCGTAGACCCGTCATGGGGCTACACCTTC.

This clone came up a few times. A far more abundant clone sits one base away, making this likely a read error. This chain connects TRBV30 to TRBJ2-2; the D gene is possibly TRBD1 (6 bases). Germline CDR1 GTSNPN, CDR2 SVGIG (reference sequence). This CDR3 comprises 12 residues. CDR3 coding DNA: TGTGCCTGGTCGTGGGACACCGGGGAGCTGCTTTTT. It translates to CAWSWDTGELLF.

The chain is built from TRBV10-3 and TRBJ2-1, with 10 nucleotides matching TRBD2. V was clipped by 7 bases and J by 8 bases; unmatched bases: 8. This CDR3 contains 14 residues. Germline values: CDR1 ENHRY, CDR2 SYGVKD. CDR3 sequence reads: CAIKPAGGNHEQFF. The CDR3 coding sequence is TGTGCCATCAAGCCAGCGGGAGGGAACCATGAGCAGTTCTTC.

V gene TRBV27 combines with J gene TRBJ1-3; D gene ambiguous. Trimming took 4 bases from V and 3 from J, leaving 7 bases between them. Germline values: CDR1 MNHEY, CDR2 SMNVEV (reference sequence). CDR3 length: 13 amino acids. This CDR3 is CASSSPYGNTIYF. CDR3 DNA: TGTGCCAGCAGTTCCCCCTATGGAAACACCATATATTTT.

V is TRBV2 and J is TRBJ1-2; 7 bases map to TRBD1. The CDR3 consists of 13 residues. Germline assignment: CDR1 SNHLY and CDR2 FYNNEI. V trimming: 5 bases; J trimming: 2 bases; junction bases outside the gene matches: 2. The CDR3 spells CASSQQGNYGYTF. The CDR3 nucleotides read TGTGCCAGCAGTCAACAGGGGAACTATGGCTACACCTTC.

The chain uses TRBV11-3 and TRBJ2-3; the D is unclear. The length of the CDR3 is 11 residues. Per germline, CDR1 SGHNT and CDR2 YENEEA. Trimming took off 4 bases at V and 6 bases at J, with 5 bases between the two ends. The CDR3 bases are TGTGCCAGCAGCTCGGGCGATACGCAGTATTTT. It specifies CASSSGDTQYF.